The 14 T cell receptor beta chains below were found in one sample sequenced in a study of STAT5B mutations in CD4+ large granular lymphocyte leukemia. Repertoires were generated with immunoSEQ multiplex PCR, while TCRdb's copy carries only in-frame clones and drops some. The data contain some 29,000 clones, more than 60% of them singletons. The sample comprised CD4+ T cells from blood buffy coats. The receptors here all came from a human donor in good health.

This chain uses TRBV27 with TRBJ2-1; 11 bases are shared with TRBD2. Trimming at V came to 6 bases and at J to 5 bases, leaving 6 bases not matched to a gene. Germline CDR1 reads MNHEY; CDR2 reads SMNVEV (reference sequence). The length of the CDR3 is 15 residues. The CDR3 sequence is CASRSLAGGNNEQFF. For the CDR3, the DNA is TGTGCCAGCAGGAGCTTAGCGGGGGGGAACAATGAGCAGTTCTTC.

The chain joins TRBV20-1 to TRBJ1-2, with TRBD1 as a possible D gene (6 bases). The CDR3 extends over 11 amino acids. CDR1 is DFQATT and CDR2 is SNEGSKA in the germline V gene (reference sequence). V dropped 3 bases and J dropped 8 bases, with 10 bases sitting between them. The CDR3 protein is CSASRGGGYTF. In DNA, the CDR3 is TGCAGTGCTAGCAGGGGAGGAGGCTACACCTTC.

The genes are TRBV5-1 and TRBJ1-2; a weak D match, TRBD1 (6 bases). The germline CDR1 and CDR2 sequences are SGHRS and YFSETQ. Trimming took off 4 bases at V and 2 bases at J, with 9 bases between the two ends. The CDR3 runs 13 residues. CDR3 loop: CASSTQGNYGYTF. The DNA for the CDR3 is TGCGCCAGCAGCACACAGGGAAACTATGGCTACACCTTC. Combining the CDR3 with reference TRBV5-1 and TRBJ1-2 gives the whole variable domain KAGVTQTPRYLIKTRGQQVTLSCSPISGHRSVSWYQQTPGQGLQFLFEYFSETQRNKGNFPGRFSGRQFSNSRSEMNVSTLELGDSALYLCASSTQGNYGYTFGSGTRLTVV.

This rearrangement joins TRBV4-2 to TRBJ2-5; TRBD2 aligns across 11 bases. The CDR3 extends over 15 amino acids. The V and J ends lost 6 bases and 4 bases, in that order; junction bases with no gene match: 7. Germline values: CDR1 LGHNA, CDR2 YNFKEQ. CDR3 in amino acids: CASRTSGAVGETQYF. The CDR3 DNA is TGTGCCAGCAGGACTAGCGGGGCGGTAGGAGAGACCCAGTACTTC.

The genes are TRBV28 and TRBJ2-2; either TRBD1 or TRBD2 may supply D (5 bases each). This CDR3 has 14 amino acids. Germline V gene data show CDR1 as MDHEN and CDR2 as SYDVKM. The V gene lost 7 bases and the J gene lost 8 bases, with 17 bases spanning the gap. CDR3 loop: CASIGAEGLGELFF. In DNA, the CDR3 is TGTGCCAGCATTGGGGCTGAGGGATTGGGGGAGCTGTTTTTT.

This chain connects TRBV4-2 to TRBJ1-2; 7 positions agree with TRBD1. Germline V CDR1 and CDR2: LGHNA, YNFKEQ. The CDR3 extends over 14 amino acids. V was clipped by 2 bases and J by 4 bases; unmatched bases: 4. The CDR3: CASSQLTGSYGYTF. As DNA, the CDR3 is TGTGCCAGCAGCCAACTGACAGGGTCCTATGGCTACACCTTC.

The V call is TRBV7-9, the J call TRBJ2-7; D ambiguous. Germline CDR1 is SEHNR and CDR2 is FQNEAQ (reference sequence). CDR3 size: 15 residues. Trimming stripped 5 bases from V and 6 bases from J, with 20 bases between. In nucleotides, the CDR3 is TGTGCCAGCAGCCCCACAGAGGTGGGGTGGGGCGAGCAGTACTTC. Translating gives CASSPTEVGWGEQYF.

The gene calls are TRBV15 and TRBJ1-1; D not certain. Trimming cost V 9 bases and J 2 bases, with 16 bases left between them. This CDR3 is 14 amino acids long. The V gene's germline CDR1 is LNHNV and CDR2 YYDKDF (reference sequence). CDR3 amino acids: CATSPRGVNTEAFF. In nucleotides, the CDR3 is TGTGCCACGTCTCCGCGGGGAGTAAACACTGAAGCTTTCTTT.

The J gene is TRBJ2-2, the V gene TRBV10-2, with D possibly matching TRBD1 (5 bases). Germline lookup yields CDR1 WSHSY and CDR2 SAAADI. The CDR3 totals 13 residues. Trimming shortened V by 3 bases and J by 9 bases, and 11 bases separated the two germline ends. Here the CDR3 reads CASSEGARRELFF. CDR3 nucleotide sequence: TGCGCCAGCAGTGAAGGGGCCCGAAGGGAGCTGTTTTTT.

V and J are TRBV10-3 and TRBJ1-1, with TRBD1 matching 7 bases. CDR1 and CDR2 (germline): ENHRY, SYGVKD. Trimming removed 0 bases from V and 4 bases from J; junction bases left unmatched: 11. The CDR3 is made up of 17 amino acids. The CDR3 is CAISESMKGASGTEAFF. The DNA of the CDR3 is TGTGCCATCAGTGAGTCGATGAAGGGGGCGTCAGGCACTGAAGCTTTCTTT.

This chain connects TRBV6-5 to TRBJ2-5; a weak D match, TRBD2 (5 bases). V lost 2 bases to trimming and J lost 5 bases, with 9 bases between them. This CDR3 region has 13 residues. CDR1 is MNHEY and CDR2 is SVGAGI in the germline V gene. This CDR3 is CASSYVRRETQYF. CDR3 bases: TGTGCCAGCAGTTACGTCAGGAGGGAGACCCAGTACTTC.

V is TRBV7-9 and J is TRBJ1-1; D not resolved. This CDR3 is 15 amino acids long. Trimming removed 0 bases at V and 4 bases at J, with 12 bases between. The germline V gene has CDR1 SEHNR and CDR2 FQNEAQ (reference sequence). Here the CDR3 reads CASSLAGSVGTEAFF. In nucleotides, the CDR3 is TGTGCCAGCAGCTTAGCGGGGAGCGTCGGCACTGAAGCTTTCTTT.

This CDR3 reads CASSRRQGGTEAFF. The CDR3 region has the DNA TGTGCCAGCAGCCGACGACAGGGGGGCACTGAAGCTTTCTTT. This chain uses TRBV5-6 with TRBJ1-1; 9 positions agree with TRBD1. Unmatched junction bases numbered 5, after V lost 4 bases and J lost 4 bases. This CDR3 is built from 14 residues. Per germline, CDR1 SGHDT and CDR2 YYEEEE.

This clone was counted once. The chain couples TRBV28 to TRBJ2-1; 10 bases line up with TRBD1. V lost 3 bases and J lost 0; bases outside the gene matches: 8. Germline V gene data show CDR1 as MDHEN and CDR2 as SYDVKM. This CDR3 is 18 amino acids long. CDR3 amino acids: CASSFHPGQGNSYNEQFF. The CDR3 DNA sequence: TGTGCCAGCAGTTTCCACCCGGGACAGGGGAACTCCTACAATGAGCAGTTCTTC.